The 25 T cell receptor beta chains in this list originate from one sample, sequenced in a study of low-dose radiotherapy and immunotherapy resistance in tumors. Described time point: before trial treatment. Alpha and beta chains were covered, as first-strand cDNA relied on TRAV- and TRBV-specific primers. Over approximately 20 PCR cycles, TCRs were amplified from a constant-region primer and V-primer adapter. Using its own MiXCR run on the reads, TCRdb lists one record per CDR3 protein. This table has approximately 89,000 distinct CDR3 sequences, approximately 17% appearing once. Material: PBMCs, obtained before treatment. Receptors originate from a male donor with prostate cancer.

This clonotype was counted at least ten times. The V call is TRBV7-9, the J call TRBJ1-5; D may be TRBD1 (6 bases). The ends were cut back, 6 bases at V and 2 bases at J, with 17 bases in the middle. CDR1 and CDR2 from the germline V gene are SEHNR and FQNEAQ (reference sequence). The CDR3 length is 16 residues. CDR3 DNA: TGTGCCAGCAGTCGTACAGGGTATAATGGCAATCAGCCCCAGCATTTT. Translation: CASSRTGYNGNQPQHF.

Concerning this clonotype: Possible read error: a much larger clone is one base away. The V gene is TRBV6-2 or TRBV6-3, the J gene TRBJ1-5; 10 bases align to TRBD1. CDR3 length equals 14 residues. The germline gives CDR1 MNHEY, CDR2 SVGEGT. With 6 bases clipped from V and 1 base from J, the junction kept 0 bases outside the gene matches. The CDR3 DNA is TGTGCCAGCAGGGGACAGGGGAGCAATCAGCCCCAGCATTTT. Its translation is CASRGQGSNQPQHF.

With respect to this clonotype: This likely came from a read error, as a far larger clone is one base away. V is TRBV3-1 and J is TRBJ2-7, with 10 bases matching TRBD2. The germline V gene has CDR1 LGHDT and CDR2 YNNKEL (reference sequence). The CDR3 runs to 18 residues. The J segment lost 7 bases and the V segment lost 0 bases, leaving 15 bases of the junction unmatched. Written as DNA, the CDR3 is TGTGCCAGCAGCCAAGATCGGACTAGCGGTAGCTCCTACAATGAGCAGTACTTC. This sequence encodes CASSQDRTSGSSYNEQYF.

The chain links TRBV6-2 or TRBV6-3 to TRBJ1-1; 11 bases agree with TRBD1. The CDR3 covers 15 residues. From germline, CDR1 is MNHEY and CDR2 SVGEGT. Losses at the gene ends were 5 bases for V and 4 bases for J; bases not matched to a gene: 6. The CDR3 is CASSRPGTGGTEAFF. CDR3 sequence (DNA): TGTGCCAGCAGTCGCCCTGGGACAGGGGGCACTGAAGCTTTCTTT.

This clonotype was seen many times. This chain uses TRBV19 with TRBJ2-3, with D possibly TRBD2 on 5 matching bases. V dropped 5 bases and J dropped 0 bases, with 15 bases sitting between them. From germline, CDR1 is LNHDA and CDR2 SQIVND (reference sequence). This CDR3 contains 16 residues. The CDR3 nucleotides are TGTGCCAGTAGTGGCGACTACACACCTAGCACAGATACGCAGTATTTT. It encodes CASSGDYTPSTDTQYF.

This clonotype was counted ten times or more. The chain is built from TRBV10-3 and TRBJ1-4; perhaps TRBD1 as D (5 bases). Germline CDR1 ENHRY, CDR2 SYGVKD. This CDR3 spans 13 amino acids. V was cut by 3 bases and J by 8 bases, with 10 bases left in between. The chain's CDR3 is CAISDQGGEKLFF. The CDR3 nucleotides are TGTGCCATCAGTGATCAGGGAGGGGAAAAACTGTTTTTT.

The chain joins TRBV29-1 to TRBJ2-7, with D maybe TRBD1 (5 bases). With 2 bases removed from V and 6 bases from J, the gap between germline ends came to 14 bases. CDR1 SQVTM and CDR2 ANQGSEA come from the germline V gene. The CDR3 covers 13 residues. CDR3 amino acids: CSVELGRVGEQYF. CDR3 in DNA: TGCAGCGTTGAATTGGGCAGGGTGGGCGAGCAGTACTTC.

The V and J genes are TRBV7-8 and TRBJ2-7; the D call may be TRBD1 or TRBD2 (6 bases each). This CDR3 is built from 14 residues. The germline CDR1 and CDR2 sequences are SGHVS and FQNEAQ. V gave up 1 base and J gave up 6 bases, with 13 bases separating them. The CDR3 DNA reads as TGTGCCAGCAGCTTAGAGGAGGGGGAGGTCGAGCAGTACTTC. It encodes CASSLEEGEVEQYF.

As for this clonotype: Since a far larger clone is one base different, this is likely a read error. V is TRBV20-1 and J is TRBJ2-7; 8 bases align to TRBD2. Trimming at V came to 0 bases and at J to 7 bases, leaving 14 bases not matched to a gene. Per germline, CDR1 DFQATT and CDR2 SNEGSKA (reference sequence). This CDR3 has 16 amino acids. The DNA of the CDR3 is TGCAGTGCTAGAGACAGACTAAGCGGGAGTCTGAATGAGCAGTACTTC. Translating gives CSARDRLSGSLNEQYF.

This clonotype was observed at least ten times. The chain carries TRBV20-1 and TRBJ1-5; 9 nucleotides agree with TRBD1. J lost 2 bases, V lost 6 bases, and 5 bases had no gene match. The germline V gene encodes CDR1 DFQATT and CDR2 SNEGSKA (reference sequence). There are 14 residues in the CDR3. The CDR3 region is CSAAGQGRNQPQHF. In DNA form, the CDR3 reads TGCAGTGCGGCTGGACAGGGGCGCAATCAGCCCCAGCATTTT.

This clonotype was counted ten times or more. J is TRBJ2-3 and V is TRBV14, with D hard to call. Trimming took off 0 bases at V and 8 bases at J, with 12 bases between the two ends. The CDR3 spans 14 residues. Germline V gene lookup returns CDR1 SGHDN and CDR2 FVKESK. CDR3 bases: TGTGCCAGCAGCCAAGATTTTGGTTGGGGTACGCAGTATTTT. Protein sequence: CASSQDFGWGTQYF.

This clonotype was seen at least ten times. The CDR3 reads CASIPPRGGNSGANVLTF. The CDR3 coding sequence is TGTGCCAGCATCCCCCCCCGAGGAGGCAACTCTGGGGCCAACGTCCTGACTTTC. The chain couples TRBV6-1 to TRBJ2-6; a weak D match, TRBD2 (5 bases). The CDR3 loop spans 18 amino acids. The germline V and J ends were trimmed by 7 bases and 0 bases, with 19 bases remaining between them. Germline CDR1 reads MNHNS; CDR2 reads SASEGT.

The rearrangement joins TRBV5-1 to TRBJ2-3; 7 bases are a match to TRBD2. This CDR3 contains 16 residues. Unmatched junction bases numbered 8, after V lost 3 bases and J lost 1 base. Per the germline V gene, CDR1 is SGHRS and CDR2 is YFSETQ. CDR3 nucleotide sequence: TGCGCCAGCAGCTCCGAGGCCGCGGGAGGCACAGATACGCAGTATTTT. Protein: CASSSEAAGGTDTQYF.

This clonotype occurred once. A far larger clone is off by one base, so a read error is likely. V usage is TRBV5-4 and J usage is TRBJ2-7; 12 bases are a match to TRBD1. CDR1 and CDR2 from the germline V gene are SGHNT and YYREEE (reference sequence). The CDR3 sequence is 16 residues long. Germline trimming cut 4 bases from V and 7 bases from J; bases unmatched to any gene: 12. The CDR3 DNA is TGTGCCAGCAGCCAGGGTGGGACAGGGGGCTCGAATGAGCAGTACTTC. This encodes CASSQGGTGGSNEQYF. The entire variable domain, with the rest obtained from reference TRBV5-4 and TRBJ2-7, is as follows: ETGVTQSPTHLIKTRGQQVTLRCSSQSGHNTVSWYQQALGQGPQFIFQYYREEENGRGNFPPRFSGLQFPNYSSELNVNALELDDSALYLCASSQGGTGGSNEQYFGPGTRLTVT.

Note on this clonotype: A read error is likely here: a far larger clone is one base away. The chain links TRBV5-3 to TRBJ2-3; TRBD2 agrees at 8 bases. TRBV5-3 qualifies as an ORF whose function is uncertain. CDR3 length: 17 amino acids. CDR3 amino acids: CASSSTGLPGGTDTQYF. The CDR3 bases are TGCGCCAGCAGCTCGACGGGACTACCGGGAGGGACAGATACGCAGTATTTT.

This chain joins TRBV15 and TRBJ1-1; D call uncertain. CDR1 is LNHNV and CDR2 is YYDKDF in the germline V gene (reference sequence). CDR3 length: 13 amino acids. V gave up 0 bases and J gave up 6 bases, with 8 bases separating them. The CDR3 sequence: CATSRDRPAEAFF. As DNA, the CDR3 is TGTGCCACCAGCAGAGATCGACCGGCTGAAGCTTTCTTT.

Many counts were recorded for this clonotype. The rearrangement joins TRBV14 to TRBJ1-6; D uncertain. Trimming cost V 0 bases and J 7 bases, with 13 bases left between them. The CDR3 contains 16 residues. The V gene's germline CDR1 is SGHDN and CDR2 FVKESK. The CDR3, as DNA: TGTGCCAGCAGCCAAGACATGGACGGATTAAATTCACCCCTCCACTTT. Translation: CASSQDMDGLNSPLHF. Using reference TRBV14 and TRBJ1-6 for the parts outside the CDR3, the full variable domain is EAGVTQFPSHSVIEKGQTVTLRCDPISGHDNLYWYRRVMGKEIKFLLHFVKESKQDESGMPNNRFLAERTGGTYSTLKVQPAELEDSGVYFCASSQDMDGLNSPLHFGNGTRLTVT.

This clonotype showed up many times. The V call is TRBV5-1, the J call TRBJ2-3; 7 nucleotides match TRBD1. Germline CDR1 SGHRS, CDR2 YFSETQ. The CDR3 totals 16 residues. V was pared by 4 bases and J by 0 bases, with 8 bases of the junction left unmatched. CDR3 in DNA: TGCGCCAGCAGCCCAGTACAGGGGACAAGCACAGATACGCAGTATTTT. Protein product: CASSPVQGTSTDTQYF.

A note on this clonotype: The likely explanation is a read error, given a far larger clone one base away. Written as DNA, the CDR3 is TGTGCCAGCAGTTACGATAGGAAACCGGGGGAGCCGTTTTTT. Its translation: CASSYDRKPGEPFF. The chain combines TRBV6-8 with TRBJ2-2; maybe TRBD2 (6 bases). The CDR3 sequence is 14 residues long. CDR1 is MNHGY, CDR2 SAAAGT, per germline.

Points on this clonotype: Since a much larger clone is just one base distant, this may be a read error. This CDR3 reads CASSFRNTYEQFF. CDR3 DNA: TGTGCCAGCAGTTTCAGGAATACCTACGAGCAGTTCTTC. The chain is built from TRBV28 and TRBJ2-1; no definite D call. The CDR3 length is 13 residues. From germline, CDR1 is MDHEN and CDR2 SYDVKM. V shed 3 bases and J shed 10 bases, with 13 bases lying between them.

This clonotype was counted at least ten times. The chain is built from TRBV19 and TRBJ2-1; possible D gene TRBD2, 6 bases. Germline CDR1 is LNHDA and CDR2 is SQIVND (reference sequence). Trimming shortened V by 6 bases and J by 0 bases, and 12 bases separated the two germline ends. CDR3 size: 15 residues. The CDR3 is CASRGRLVSYNEQFF. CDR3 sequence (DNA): TGTGCCAGTAGAGGGAGACTAGTCTCCTACAATGAGCAGTTCTTC.

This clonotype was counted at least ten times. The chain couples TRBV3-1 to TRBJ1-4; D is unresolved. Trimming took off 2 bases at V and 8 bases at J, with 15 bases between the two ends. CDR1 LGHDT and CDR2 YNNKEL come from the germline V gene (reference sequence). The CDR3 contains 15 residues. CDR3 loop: CASSQNPLSNEKLFF. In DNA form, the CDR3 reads TGTGCCAGCAGCCAAAACCCCCTTTCAAACGAAAAACTGTTTTTT. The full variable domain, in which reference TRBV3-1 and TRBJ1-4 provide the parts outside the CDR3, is DTAVSQTPKYLVTQMGNDKSIKCEQNLGHDTMYWYKQDSKKFLKIMFSYNNKELIINETVPNRFSPKSPDKAHLNLHINSLELGDSAVYFCASSQNPLSNEKLFFGSGTQLSVL.

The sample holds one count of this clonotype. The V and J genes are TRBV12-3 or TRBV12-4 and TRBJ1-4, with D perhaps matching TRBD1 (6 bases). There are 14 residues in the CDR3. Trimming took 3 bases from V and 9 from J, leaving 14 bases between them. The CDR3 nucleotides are TGTGCCAGCAGTTTGGGGATCGACAGGAAAAAACTGTTTTTT. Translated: CASSLGIDRKKLFF.

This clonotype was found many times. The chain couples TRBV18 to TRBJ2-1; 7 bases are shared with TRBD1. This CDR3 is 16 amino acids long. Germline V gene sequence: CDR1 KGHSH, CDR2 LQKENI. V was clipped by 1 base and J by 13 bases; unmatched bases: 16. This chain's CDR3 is CASSPRMTGNGLEQFF. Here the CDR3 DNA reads TGTGCCAGCTCACCACGAATGACAGGGAACGGGTTGGAACAGTTCTTC.

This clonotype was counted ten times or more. For the CDR3, the DNA is TGTGCCAGCAGCCCGCAGACTAGCGGGGGGGTGTACGAGCAGTACTTC. This sequence encodes CASSPQTSGGVYEQYF. The chain uses TRBV7-2 and TRBJ2-7, with 14 positions matching TRBD2. The CDR3 runs 16 residues. Per germline, CDR1 SGHTA and CDR2 FQGNSA. J gave up 4 bases and V 5 bases, and 7 bases lay outside the gene matches.